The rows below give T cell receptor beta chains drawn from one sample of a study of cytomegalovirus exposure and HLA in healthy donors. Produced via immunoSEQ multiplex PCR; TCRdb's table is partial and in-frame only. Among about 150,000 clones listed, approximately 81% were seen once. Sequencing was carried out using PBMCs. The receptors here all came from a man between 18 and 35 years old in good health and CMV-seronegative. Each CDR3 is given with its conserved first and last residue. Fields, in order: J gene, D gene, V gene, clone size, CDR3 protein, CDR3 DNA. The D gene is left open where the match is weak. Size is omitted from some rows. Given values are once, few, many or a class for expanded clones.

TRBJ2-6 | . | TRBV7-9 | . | CASSRWGAGANVLTF | TGTGCCAGCAGTCGGTGGGGGGCTGGGGCCAACGTCCTGACTTTC
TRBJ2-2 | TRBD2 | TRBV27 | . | CASRTSGNTGELFF | TGTGCCAGCAGGACTAGCGGGAACACCGGGGAGCTGTTTTTT
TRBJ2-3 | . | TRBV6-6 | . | CASSWLASTDTQYF | TGTGCCAGCAGTTGGCTAGCGAGCACAGATACGCAGTATTTT
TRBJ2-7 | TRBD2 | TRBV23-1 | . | CASSQVRGRARLYEQYF | TGCGCCAGCAGTCAAGTTCGGGGGAGGGCCCGTCTCTACGAGCAGTACTTC
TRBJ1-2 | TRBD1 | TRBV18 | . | CASSPGQEGYTF | TGTGCCAGCTCACCCGGACAGGAAGGCTACACCTTC
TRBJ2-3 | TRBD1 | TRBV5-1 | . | CASRPRGQNTDTQYF | TGCGCCAGCAGGCCCCGGGGACAGAACACAGATACGCAGTATTTT
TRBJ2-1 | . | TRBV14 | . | CASSQNSASNEQFF | TGTGCCAGCAGCCAAAATTCAGCGTCGAATGAGCAGTTCTTC
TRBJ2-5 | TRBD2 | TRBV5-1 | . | CASSDRAGGEETQYF | TGCGCCAGCAGTGATAGAGCGGGAGGCGAGGAGACCCAGTACTTC
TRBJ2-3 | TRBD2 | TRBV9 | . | CASSGGTSGSGTDTQYF | TGTGCCAGCAGCGGGGGGACTAGCGGGAGTGGCACAGATACGCAGTATTTT
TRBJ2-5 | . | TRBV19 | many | CASSIDRTRETQYF | TGTGCCAGTAGTATAGATCGGACAAGGGAGACCCAGTACTTC
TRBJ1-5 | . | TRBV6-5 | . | CASSQSWNQPQHF | TGTGCCAGCAGCCAGTCGTGGAATCAGCCCCAGCATTTT
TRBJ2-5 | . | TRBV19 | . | CASSRDTETQYF | TGTGCCAGTAGTCGGGACACCGAGACCCAGTACTTC
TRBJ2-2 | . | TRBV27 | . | CASSLGRGTGELFF | TGTGCCAGCAGTTTAGGGCGGGGCACCGGGGAGCTGTTTTTT
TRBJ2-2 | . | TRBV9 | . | CASSSTRLNTGELFF | TGTGCCAGCAGCTCGACTAGACTGAACACCGGGGAGCTGTTTTTT
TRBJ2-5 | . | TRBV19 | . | CASAGTGETQYF | TGTGCCAGTGCCGGGACTGGAGAGACCCAGTACTTC
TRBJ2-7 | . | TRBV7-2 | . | CASSPQGTSYEQYF | TGTGCCAGCAGCCCTCAGGGGACATCCTACGAGCAGTACTTC
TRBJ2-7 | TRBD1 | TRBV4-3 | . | CASALGTGIYGQYF | TGCGCCAGCGCCCTTGGGACAGGGATCTACGGGCAGTACTTC
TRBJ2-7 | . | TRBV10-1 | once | CASSESAESYEQYF | TGCGCCAGCAGTGAGTCGGCGGAATCCTACGAGCAGTACTTC
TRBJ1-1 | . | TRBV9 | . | CASSESAGPEAFF | TGTGCTAGCAGCGAGTCCGCAGGGCCTGAAGCTTTCTTT
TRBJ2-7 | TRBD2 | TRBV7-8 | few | CASSLGGTSVYEQYF | TGTGCCAGCAGCTTAGGGGGGACTAGCGTCTACGAGCAGTACTTC
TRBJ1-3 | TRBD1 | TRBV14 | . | CASSRGTGGNTIYF | TGTGCCAGCAGCCGGGGGACAGGAGGAAACACCATATATTTT
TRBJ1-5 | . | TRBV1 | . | CTSSRWTGGGWRNQPQHF | TGCACCAGCAGCCGCTGGACAGGGGGCGGATGGCGCAATCAGCCCCAGCATTTT
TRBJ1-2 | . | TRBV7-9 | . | CASSSEGPGYGYTF | TGTGCCAGCAGCTCCGAGGGTCCTGGCTATGGCTACACCTTC
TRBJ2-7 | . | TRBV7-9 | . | CASSQTGKRAYEQYF | TGTGCCAGCAGCCAGACAGGAAAACGGGCCTACGAGCAGTACTTC
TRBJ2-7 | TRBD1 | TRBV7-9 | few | CASSAAGQGAYEQYF | TGTGCCAGCAGCGCCGCGGGACAGGGAGCTTACGAGCAGTACTTC
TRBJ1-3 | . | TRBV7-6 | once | CASSLALSGAGGNTIYF | TGTGCCAGCAGCTTAGCGCTATCAGGGGCAGGCGGAAACACCATATATTTT
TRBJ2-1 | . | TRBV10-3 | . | CAISGGGDNEQFF | TGTGCCATCAGTGGGGGCGGTGACAATGAGCAGTTCTTC